The 27 T cell receptor beta chains in this list originate from one sample, sequenced in a study of cytomegalovirus exposure and HLA in healthy donors. With 60 Vbeta and 13 Jbeta primers, the PCR was carried out. Method: immunoSEQ multiplex PCR; TCRdb's copy keeps in-frame clones and lacks some. This sample has 90,000 to 140,000 clones, with 69% found just once. The sequenced material came from PBMCs. These receptors were taken from a man aged 25-45 years in good health and CMV-seronegative.

The CDR3 bases are TGTGCCAGCAGTAACCTAGGACAGGGGACCCCTGAAGCTTTCTTT. This codes for CASSNLGQGTPEAFF. The chain carries TRBV27 and TRBJ1-1; 9 bases are a match to TRBD1. Germline trimming cut 5 bases from V and 6 bases from J; bases unmatched to any gene: 10. The CDR3 totals 15 residues. Germline CDR1 is MNHEY and CDR2 is SMNVEV (reference sequence).

V is TRBV7-2 and J is TRBJ2-1, with a tentative D call TRBD1 (6 bases). The CDR3 is 12 residues long. V gave up 1 base and J gave up 10 bases, with 8 bases separating them. Germline lookup yields CDR1 SGHTA and CDR2 FQGNSA. The CDR3 nucleotides read TGTGCCAGCAGCTTAGTCAGGGGCGAGCAGTTCTTC. It encodes CASSLVRGEQFF.

J is TRBJ2-3 and V is TRBV6-6; D is uncertain. The CDR3 has 10 residues. CDR1 is MNHNY, CDR2 SVGAGI, per germline (reference sequence). V was pared by 8 bases and J by 8 bases, with 8 bases between. In nucleotides, the CDR3 is TGTGCCAGCTCTAGTGTTACGCAGTATTTT. Its translation is CASSSVTQYF.

V and J are TRBV30 and TRBJ1-4; D is undetermined. Deletions cut 2 bases from V and 5 bases from J, with 18 bases between. This CDR3 has 16 amino acids. Looked up from germline, CDR1 is GTSNPN and CDR2 is SVGIG (reference sequence). The CDR3 sequence is CAWSTPRTGKNEKLFF. The DNA of the CDR3 is TGTGCCTGGAGTACTCCTAGAACCGGGAAGAATGAAAAACTGTTTTTT. Looking up the rest from reference TRBV30 and TRBJ1-4 gives the full variable domain: SQTIHQWPATLVQPVGSPLSLECTVEGTSNPNLYWYRQAAGRGLQLLFYSVGIGQISSEVPQNLSASRPQDRQFILSSKKLLLSDSGFYLCAWSTPRTGKNEKLFFGSGTQLSVL.

This clone has more than one count but fewer than ten. The V call is TRBV5-4, the J call TRBJ2-2, with 10 bases lining up with TRBD2. Losses at the gene ends were 5 bases for V and 5 bases for J; bases not matched to a gene: 6. The V gene's germline CDR1 is SGHNT and CDR2 YYREEE (reference sequence). This CDR3 region has 15 residues. The CDR3 coding sequence is TGTGCCAGCAGACCAGCGGGAGGGGGGACCGGGGAGCTGTTTTTT. Protein sequence: CASRPAGGGTGELFF. The variable domain in full, with the rest retrieved from reference TRBV5-4 and TRBJ2-2, is ETGVTQSPTHLIKTRGQQVTLRCSSQSGHNTVSWYQQALGQGPQFIFQYYREEENGRGNFPPRFSGLQFPNYSSELNVNALELDDSALYLCASRPAGGGTGELFFGEGSRLTVL.

The chain combines TRBV19 with TRBJ2-1; 11 nucleotides match TRBD2. V lost 8 bases to trimming and J lost 5 bases; unmatched junction nucleotides: 5. CDR1 is LNHDA and CDR2 is SQIVND in the germline V gene (reference sequence). This CDR3 has 14 residues. This chain's CDR3 is CASSLAGGNNEQFF. The CDR3 DNA reads as TGTGCCAGTTCCCTAGCGGGAGGCAACAATGAGCAGTTCTTC.

In its sample, this clone was seen a few times. V and J are TRBV29-1 and TRBJ2-6, with 10 bases that match TRBD1. Trimming removed 3 bases from V and 2 bases from J; junction bases left unmatched: 7. Per the germline V gene, CDR1 is SQVTM and CDR2 is ANQGSEA. This CDR3 has 17 residues. The CDR3, as DNA: TGCAGCGTTGAGGGGGACAGGGGTCTTGCTGGGGCCAACGTCCTGACTTTC. It codes for CSVEGDRGLAGANVLTF.

This clone occurred a few times. The chain couples TRBV15 to TRBJ2-7, with D maybe TRBD2 (7 bases). V lost 8 bases and J lost 5, with 16 bases in between. Germline CDR1 is LNHNV and CDR2 is YYDKDF (reference sequence). This CDR3 contains 13 residues. The CDR3 here is CATGGAGVNEQYF. In DNA form, the CDR3 reads TGTGCCACCGGGGGGGCAGGAGTCAACGAGCAGTACTTC.

This clone has more than one count but fewer than ten. This rearrangement joins TRBV5-4 to TRBJ2-1; TRBD2 agrees at 10 bases. This CDR3 is 19 amino acids long. Per the germline V gene, CDR1 is SGHNT and CDR2 is YYREEE (reference sequence). J gave up 4 bases and V 2 bases, and 15 bases lay outside the gene matches. DNA for the CDR3: TGTGCCAGCAGCTTATCCGGCTTAACTAGCGGGAAGCCGTACAATGAGCAGTTCTTC. It codes for CASSLSGLTSGKPYNEQFF.

There are a few counts of this clone. The chain couples TRBV4-3 to TRBJ2-7, with TRBD2 as a possible D gene (5 bases). CDR1 is LGHNA, CDR2 YSLEER, per germline. This CDR3 comprises 15 residues. V shed 2 bases and J shed 3 bases, with 14 bases lying between them. For the CDR3, the DNA is TGCGCCAGCAGCCAATTCCTAGCAGGATACTACGAGCAGTACTTC. Its protein is CASSQFLAGYYEQYF.

The chain couples TRBV5-1 to TRBJ2-7; 9 nucleotides match TRBD1. Trimming removed 3 bases from V and 5 bases from J; junction bases left unmatched: 6. The germline CDR1 and CDR2 sequences are SGHRS and YFSETQ. The CDR3 totals 14 residues. DNA for the CDR3: TGCGCCAGCAGCTGGGGGACAGGGAGGAACGAGCAGTACTTC. This codes for CASSWGTGRNEQYF.

The chain has TRBV28 and TRBJ1-3; D gene unclear. This CDR3 spans 14 amino acids. The V and J ends lost 8 bases and 1 base respectively, with 12 bases between them. Germline assignment: CDR1 MDHEN and CDR2 SYDVKM. CDR3 protein: CASGPRWSGNTIYF. The CDR3 nucleotides are TGTGCCAGCGGCCCCAGGTGGTCTGGAAACACCATATATTTT.

This clone appeared a few times. The chain joins TRBV7-2 to TRBJ1-6; 7 nucleotides match TRBD1. Germline CDR1 and CDR2: SGHTA and FQGNSA. The J segment lost 10 bases and the V segment lost 5 bases, leaving 8 bases of the junction unmatched. The CDR3 sequence is 14 residues long. CDR3 in amino acids: CASSPRQGESPLHF. The CDR3 nucleotides are TGTGCCAGCAGCCCGAGACAGGGTGAATCACCCCTCCACTTT.

V usage is TRBV10-3 and J usage is TRBJ1-2; a weak D match, TRBD1 (6 bases). Germline V CDR1 and CDR2: ENHRY, SYGVKD. The V and J ends lost 4 bases and 7 bases respectively, with 10 bases between them. This CDR3 comprises 12 residues. The DNA of the CDR3 is TGTGCCATCAGTGGTACAGGGACTGGCTACACCTTC. It is translated as CAISGTGTGYTF.

This clone turned up a few times. The chain has TRBV4-2 and TRBJ1-6; D gene unclear. Germline-derived CDR1 and CDR2 are LGHNA and YNFKEQ. This CDR3 is built from 14 residues. Deletions cut 2 bases from V and 6 bases from J, with 8 bases between. The CDR3 reads CASSQRGSNSPLHF. The CDR3 DNA reads TGTGCCAGCAGCCAACGGGGATCTAATTCACCCCTCCACTTT.

The chain carries TRBV29-1 and TRBJ1-1, with D perhaps TRBD1 (6 bases). Germline CDR1 and CDR2: SQVTM and ANQGSEA. Trimming took off 7 bases at V and 1 base at J, with 10 bases between the two ends. The CDR3 consists of 12 residues. CDR3: CSAGQPNTEAFF. The DNA of the CDR3 is TGCAGCGCCGGACAGCCGAACACTGAAGCTTTCTTT. The variable domain in full, with the rest retrieved from reference TRBV29-1 and TRBJ1-1, is SAVISQKPSRDICQRGTSLTIQCQVDSQVTMMFWYRQQPGQSLTLIATANQGSEATYESGFVIDKFPISRPNLTFSTLTVSNMSPEDSSIYLCSAGQPNTEAFFGQGTRLTVV.

This clone has a handful of counts. This chain connects TRBV5-6 to TRBJ2-1; TRBD1 aligns across 8 bases. The ends lost 6 bases at V and 4 bases at J; junction bases unmatched: 9. Germline V gene sequence: CDR1 SGHDT, CDR2 YYEEEE. The CDR3 is 15 amino acids. The CDR3 DNA is TGTGCCAGCACTGATGGGACAGGAGGGTACAATGAGCAGTTCTTC. It codes for CASTDGTGGYNEQFF.

The chain recombines TRBV7-9 with TRBJ1-3; no reliable D call. CDR1 SEHNR and CDR2 FQNEAQ come from the germline V gene (reference sequence). This CDR3 contains 14 residues. V lost 4 bases and J lost 3, with 10 bases in between. Here the CDR3 reads CASSSQDFGNTIYF. As DNA, the CDR3 is TGTGCCAGCAGCTCCCAGGACTTTGGAAACACCATATATTTT.

This chain connects TRBV28 to TRBJ2-7; 9 bases are a match to TRBD1. The CDR3 is 16 residues long. The junction had 10 bases not matched to a gene; V was cut back by 5 bases and J by 2 bases. In germline, CDR1 is MDHEN, CDR2 SYDVKM. The CDR3: CASSPSGQGPAYEQYF. The DNA for the CDR3 is TGTGCCAGCAGTCCTTCCGGACAGGGGCCTGCCTACGAGCAGTACTTC. The variable domain in full, completed from reference TRBV28 and TRBJ2-7, reads DVKVTQSSRYLVKRTGEKVFLECVQDMDHENMFWYRQDPGLGLRLIYFSYDVKMKEKGDIPEGYSVSREKKERFSLILESASTNQTSMYLCASSPSGQGPAYEQYFGPGTRLTVT.

The rearrangement joins TRBV15 to TRBJ1-1, with 10 bases aligning to TRBD1. The trim removed 3 bases at V and 0 bases at J, leaving 7 bases unmatched. The CDR3 runs to 17 residues. The V gene's germline CDR1 is LNHNV and CDR2 YYDKDF (reference sequence). CDR3 coding DNA: TGTGCCACCAGCAGGATCCGGGACAGGGGTCTGAACACTGAAGCTTTCTTT. Translating it yields CATSRIRDRGLNTEAFF.

The rearrangement joins TRBV29-1 to TRBJ1-4; unclear D gene. Germline V CDR1 and CDR2: SQVTM, ANQGSEA. The V end lost 4 bases, the J end lost 8 bases, and 8 bases lay between the germline ends. The CDR3 covers 11 residues. The CDR3 spells CSVALTEKLFF. CDR3 in DNA: TGCAGCGTTGCTCTGACAGAAAAACTGTTTTTT. Full variable domain (outside the CDR3, taken from reference TRBV29-1 and TRBJ1-4): SAVISQKPSRDICQRGTSLTIQCQVDSQVTMMFWYRQQPGQSLTLIATANQGSEATYESGFVIDKFPISRPNLTFSTLTVSNMSPEDSSIYLCSVALTEKLFFGSGTQLSVL.

With regard to this clone: This is likely a read error, given that the CDR3 carries no conserved phenylalanine or tryptophan at its end. The DNA is omitted, as the CDR3 cannot be located on it reliably, and the CDR3 follows TCRdb's listing. The chain uses TRBV6-4 and TRBJ1-4. The CDR3 extends over 8 residues, inclusive of both ends. In germline, CDR1 is MRHNA, CDR2 SNTAGT. The chain's CDR3 is CASSDSEI.

The V gene is TRBV29-1, the J gene TRBJ1-2; maybe TRBD1 (5 bases). The CDR3 sequence is 11 residues long. Germline V gene data show CDR1 as SQVTM and CDR2 as ANQGSEA. V lost 3 bases to trimming and J lost 7 bases, with 9 bases between them. The CDR3 spells CSVDQGRGYTF. The CDR3 DNA follows: TGCAGCGTTGATCAGGGTCGTGGCTACACCTTC.

The rearrangement joins TRBV5-6 to TRBJ2-7, with TRBD2 matching 8 bases. The V gene's germline CDR1 is SGHDT and CDR2 YYEEEE. There are 16 residues in the CDR3. J lost 2 bases, V lost 1 base, and 8 bases had no gene match. The CDR3 protein is CASSLRPTSGPYEQYF. In nucleotides, the CDR3 is TGTGCCAGCAGCTTGCGACCTACTAGCGGCCCCTACGAGCAGTACTTC. Together with reference TRBV5-6 and TRBJ2-7, the CDR3 gives the full variable domain: DAGVTQSPTHLIKTRGQQVTLRCSPKSGHDTVSWYQQALGQGPQFIFQYYEEEERQRGNFPDRFSGHQFPNYSSELNVNALLLGDSALYLCASSLRPTSGPYEQYFGPGTRLTVT.

The chain carries TRBV4-3 and TRBJ1-1; tentatively, D is TRBD1 (5 bases). Trimming removed 1 base at V and 1 base at J, with 10 bases between. Looked up from germline, CDR1 is LGHNA and CDR2 is YSLEER. This CDR3 contains 15 residues. The CDR3 spells CASSQAGGSNTEAFF. The CDR3 nucleotides are TGCGCCAGCAGCCAAGCCGGGGGATCGAACACTGAAGCTTTCTTT.

The chain uses TRBV5-1 and TRBJ2-7; TRBD1 agrees at 8 bases. CDR3 size: 14 residues. V lost 0 bases, J lost 7 bases, and 6 bases stayed unmatched. Germline V lookup: CDR1 SGHRS, CDR2 YFSETQ. CDR3 loop: CASSLDTGGREQYF. CDR3 nucleotide sequence: TGCGCCAGCAGCTTGGACACAGGGGGAAGAGAGCAGTACTTC.

The chain couples TRBV5-4 to TRBJ2-5, with TRBD2 matching over 11 bases. The germline V gene encodes CDR1 SGHNT and CDR2 YYREEE (reference sequence). V shed 4 bases, J shed 2 bases, and the junction held 4 bases outside the gene matches. The CDR3 sequence is 15 residues long. The CDR3 DNA is TGTGCCAGCAGCACCGGGACTAGCGGACAAGAGACCCAGTACTTC. Protein: CASSTGTSGQETQYF.